The 24 T cell receptor beta chains given below trace back to one sample, sequenced in a study of identical twins. TCRdb re-analysed the 5' RACE reads in MiXCR, keeping a single row per CDR3 protein. The data hold 400,000 to 600,000 distinct CDR3 sequences, with approximately 20% observed a single time. Separately, the same data were catalogued under a study of yellow fever vaccine responses in identical twins.

Sequenced sample: CD4+ T cells sorted from blood. The receptors were sampled from a young woman in good health.

This chain joins TRBV12-3 or TRBV12-4 and TRBJ1-5; perhaps TRBD1 as D (5 bases). The CDR3 is 13 residues long. V dropped 7 bases and J dropped 4 bases, with 11 bases sitting between them. The chain's CDR3 is CASMEGPNQPQHF. The DNA of the CDR3 is TGTGCCAGCATGGAGGGGCCGAATCAGCCCCAGCATTTT.

J is TRBJ2-2 and V is TRBV12-3 or TRBV12-4; TRBD2 might be the D (6 bases). The V end was cut by 6 bases, the J end by 6 bases, with 14 bases between. CDR3 length: 14 residues. CDR3 sequence: CASSQRTISGELFF. DNA for the CDR3: TGTGCCAGCAGCCAACGGACTATTTCCGGGGAGCTGTTTTTT.

The rearrangement uses TRBV20-1 and TRBJ1-1; no reliable D call. Per germline, CDR1 DFQATT and CDR2 SNEGSKA (reference sequence). CDR3 length: 14 amino acids. Trimming shortened V by 3 bases and J by 2 bases, and 13 bases separated the two germline ends. The CDR3 loop is CSASGVWGNTEAFF. The CDR3 DNA is TGCAGTGCTAGCGGTGTTTGGGGAAACACTGAAGCTTTCTTT.

The V call is TRBV9, the J call TRBJ1-6; D may be TRBD1 (6 bases). The V end lost 0 bases, the J end lost 5 bases, and 9 bases lay between the germline ends. The CDR3 runs 15 residues. Per the germline V gene, CDR1 is SGDLS and CDR2 is YYNGEE. The CDR3, as DNA: TGTGCCAGCAGCGTAGGGGGGCAGGATAATTCACCCCTCCACTTT. This sequence encodes CASSVGGQDNSPLHF.

J is TRBJ1-2 and V is TRBV19; D gene uncertain. The CDR3 has 13 amino acids. V dropped 5 bases and J dropped 2 bases, with 9 bases sitting between them. Germline V gene lookup returns CDR1 LNHDA and CDR2 SQIVND (reference sequence). CDR3 amino acids: CASSVDGNYGYTF. The CDR3 DNA is TGTGCCAGTAGTGTTGATGGGAACTATGGCTACACCTTC.

As concerns this clonotype: A read error may produce the germline difference seen at one junction end. This chain links TRBV20-1 with TRBJ1-5, with D hard to call. Germline CDR1 is DFQATT and CDR2 is SNEGSKA (reference sequence). CDR3 length: 11 amino acids. The CDR3 DNA sequence: TGCAGTGCTAGTTTTGGTCAGCCCCAACATTTT. Its protein product is CSASFGQPQHF.

The table lists this clonotype with a few counts. The CDR3 is CSVALDYEQYF. Written as DNA, the CDR3 is TGCAGCGTCGCATTAGACTACGAGCAGTACTTC. The rearrangement links TRBV29-1 to TRBJ2-7, with D unclear. The V and J ends lost 6 bases and 3 bases respectively, with 9 bases between them. CDR1 SQVTM and CDR2 ANQGSEA come from the germline V gene. This CDR3 is built from 11 residues.

This clonotype was seen more than once but under ten times. The gene calls are TRBV11-2 and TRBJ1-2, with D possibly matching TRBD1 (5 bases). Germline lookup yields CDR1 SGHAT and CDR2 FQNNGV. Trimming left V 5 bases short and J 3 bases short, with 16 bases between. The CDR3 extends over 15 amino acids. The CDR3 region is CASSRVLGAHYGYTF. The CDR3 DNA sequence: TGTGCCAGCAGCCGGGTATTAGGGGCGCACTATGGCTACACCTTC.

This clonotype came up a few times. V usage is TRBV6-6 and J usage is TRBJ2-1; no clear D gene. The CDR3 has 13 amino acids. Trimming pared 6 bases from V and 5 bases from J, leaving 11 bases between. Germline CDR1 and CDR2: MNHNY and SVGAGI (reference sequence). DNA of the CDR3: TGTGCCAGCAGGCCGACAATAGACAATGAGCAGTTCTTC. Encoded protein: CASRPTIDNEQFF.

This clonotype has more than one count but fewer than ten. The chain recombines TRBV29-1 with TRBJ1-4, with a weak D call TRBD1 (5 bases). V gave up 6 bases and J gave up 3 bases, with 14 bases separating them. The CDR3 totals 14 residues. The germline CDR1 and CDR2 sequences are SQVTM and ANQGSEA. The CDR3 DNA reads TGCAGCGTCGACCCGGGGGGATCTAATGAAAAACTGTTTTTT. This translates into CSVDPGGSNEKLFF.

The chain couples TRBV12-3 or TRBV12-4 to TRBJ1-6; possible D gene TRBD1, 5 bases. This CDR3 is built from 14 residues. The ends were cut back, 5 bases at V and 6 bases at J, with 11 bases in the middle. The CDR3 DNA reads TGTGCCAGCAGTCAGGGAGCGGCTAATTCACCCCTCCACTTT. It translates to CASSQGAANSPLHF.

The chain recombines TRBV6-1 with TRBJ2-1; tentative D call: TRBD1 (6 bases). V lost 8 bases and J 10 bases, leaving 18 bases between the germline ends. There are 13 residues in the CDR3. The germline CDR1 and CDR2 sequences are MNHNS and SASEGT. CDR3 in DNA: TGTGCCAGCCGGGACACTTCGGTCAGGGAGCAGTTCTTC. This sequence encodes CASRDTSVREQFF.

The table lists this clonotype with a few counts. CDR3 nucleotides: TGCAGTGCTGACCCCCGGGACAGGGTGGGAGATACGCAGTATTTT. Translated, it gives CSADPRDRVGDTQYF. The chain combines TRBV20-1 with TRBJ2-3; 9 positions match TRBD1. From germline, CDR1 is DFQATT and CDR2 SNEGSKA (reference sequence). Losses at the gene ends were 5 bases for V and 5 bases for J; bases not matched to a gene: 11. The CDR3 loop spans 15 amino acids.

This clonotype was observed a handful of times. DNA of the CDR3: TGTGCCAGCAGTCGGGACCTTCGACGGGGCTACACCTTC. It translates to CASSRDLRRGYTF. V usage is TRBV28 and J usage is TRBJ1-2; a weak D match, TRBD1 (5 bases). This CDR3 comprises 13 residues. The V end lost 5 bases, the J end lost 8 bases, and 15 bases lay between the germline ends. From germline, CDR1 is MDHEN and CDR2 SYDVKM.

V is TRBV12-3 or TRBV12-4 and J is TRBJ2-3; D call uncertain. This CDR3 has 12 residues. Trimming took off 5 bases at V and 3 bases at J, with 6 bases between the two ends. The CDR3 DNA is TGTGCCAGCAGTAAGGTGACAGATACGCAGTATTTT. Its protein is CASSKVTDTQYF.

The chain combines TRBV20-1 with TRBJ2-7; 10 bases align to TRBD2. The CDR3 runs 16 residues. Trimming removed 0 bases from V and 3 bases from J; junction bases left unmatched: 8. Germline V gene data show CDR1 as DFQATT and CDR2 as SNEGSKA (reference sequence). The CDR3 loop reads CSARDPGLAGDYEQYV. In DNA, the CDR3 is TGCAGTGCTAGAGATCCGGGGCTAGCGGGGGACTACGAGCAGTACGTC.

This chain joins TRBV19 and TRBJ2-3, with D possibly TRBD2 on 7 matching bases. Germline V gene sequence: CDR1 LNHDA, CDR2 SQIVND (reference sequence). Trimming took 2 bases from V and 2 from J, leaving 17 bases between them. This CDR3 contains 17 residues. CDR3 sequence reads: CASSISLGRGYTDTQYF. In DNA form, the CDR3 reads TGTGCCAGTAGTATAAGTCTAGGGAGGGGGTACACAGATACGCAGTATTTT.

This clonotype occurred a few times. The chain has TRBV19 and TRBJ2-1; 10 nucleotides line up with TRBD2. V trimming: 1 base; J trimming: 8 bases; junction bases outside the gene matches: 11. The CDR3 loop spans 17 amino acids. Germline CDR1 reads LNHDA; CDR2 reads SQIVND (reference sequence). In nucleotides, the CDR3 is TGTGCCAGTAGTATAGCGTTGGCTAGCGGGAGTCTGGATGAGCAGTTCTTC. Protein sequence: CASSIALASGSLDEQFF.

This clonotype appeared a few times. This chain uses TRBV5-1 with TRBJ2-4, with 11 nucleotides matching TRBD2. The CDR3 runs to 16 residues. The germline CDR1 and CDR2 sequences are SGHRS and YFSETQ. V trimming: 8 bases; J trimming: 3 bases; junction bases outside the gene matches: 10. CDR3 DNA: TGCGCCAGTCCACTTAGCGGGAGGGGTGGCAAAAACATTCAGTACTTC. Its protein is CASPLSGRGGKNIQYF. Based on the CDR3 plus reference TRBV5-1 and TRBJ2-4, the full variable domain is KAGVTQTPRYLIKTRGQQVTLSCSPISGHRSVSWYQQTPGQGLQFLFEYFSETQRNKGNFPGRFSGRQFSNSRSEMNVSTLELGDSALYLCASPLSGRGGKNIQYFGAGTRLSVL.

About this clonotype itself: The germline gene is not matched at one end of the junction; a read error may be the cause. The chain carries TRBV7-2 and TRBJ2-1; D possibly corresponds to TRBD1 (5 bases). Germline CDR1 SGHTA, CDR2 FQGNSA. The CDR3 consists of 11 residues. CDR3 region: CASSFTGALYF. For the CDR3, the DNA is TGTGCCAGCAGCTTTACAGGAGCCCTCTACTTC.

This clonotype was seen a handful of times. The J gene is TRBJ1-5, the V gene TRBV24-1, with TRBD1 matching 9 bases. The CDR3 consists of 13 residues. CDR1 KGHDR and CDR2 SFDVKD come from the germline V gene. V lost 7 bases, J lost 4 bases, and 1 base stayed unmatched. In DNA, the CDR3 is TGTGCCACCAGCGGACAGGGGAATCAGCCCCAGCATTTT. Encoded protein: CATSGQGNQPQHF.

V usage is TRBV4-1 and J usage is TRBJ2-3, with 7 bases matching TRBD2. Germline V gene data show CDR1 as MGHRA and CDR2 as YSYEKL. The length of the CDR3 is 15 residues. The V segment lost 1 base and the J segment 4 bases; nucleotides outside the gene matches: 5. The CDR3 sequence is CASSQGGGLADTQYF. The DNA for the CDR3 is TGCGCCAGCAGCCAAGGGGGGGGTTTAGCAGATACGCAGTATTTT.

The genes are TRBV4-1 and TRBJ2-1; TRBD2 agrees at 10 bases. CDR3 length equals 17 residues. The germline V gene has CDR1 MGHRA and CDR2 YSYEKL. After removal of 3 bases from V and 3 bases from J, the junction contained 8 bases not matched to a gene. CDR3: CASSHWSGGAVYNEQFF. CDR3 sequence (DNA): TGCGCCAGCAGCCACTGGAGCGGGGGGGCAGTCTACAATGAGCAGTTCTTC.

This clonotype was observed many times. V and J are TRBV20-1 and TRBJ2-1; D uncertain. The germline V gene has CDR1 DFQATT and CDR2 SNEGSKA (reference sequence). The germline V and J ends were trimmed by 6 bases and 4 bases, with 25 bases remaining between them. This CDR3 is built from 17 residues. Written as DNA, the CDR3 is TGCAGTGCCAGGCCCGTTTTGGGGTACCCTGAGTACAATGAGCAGTTCTTC. Translation gives CSARPVLGYPEYNEQFF.